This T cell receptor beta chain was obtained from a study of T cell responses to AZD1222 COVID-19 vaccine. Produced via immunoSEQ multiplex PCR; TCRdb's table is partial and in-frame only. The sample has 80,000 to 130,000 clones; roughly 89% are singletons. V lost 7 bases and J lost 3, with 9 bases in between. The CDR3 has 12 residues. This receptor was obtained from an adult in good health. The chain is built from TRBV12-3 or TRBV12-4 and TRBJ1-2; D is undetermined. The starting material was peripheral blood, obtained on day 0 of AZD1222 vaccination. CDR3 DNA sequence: TGTGCCAGCACTCTCGGGCACTATGGCTACACCTTC. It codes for CASTLGHYGYTF.